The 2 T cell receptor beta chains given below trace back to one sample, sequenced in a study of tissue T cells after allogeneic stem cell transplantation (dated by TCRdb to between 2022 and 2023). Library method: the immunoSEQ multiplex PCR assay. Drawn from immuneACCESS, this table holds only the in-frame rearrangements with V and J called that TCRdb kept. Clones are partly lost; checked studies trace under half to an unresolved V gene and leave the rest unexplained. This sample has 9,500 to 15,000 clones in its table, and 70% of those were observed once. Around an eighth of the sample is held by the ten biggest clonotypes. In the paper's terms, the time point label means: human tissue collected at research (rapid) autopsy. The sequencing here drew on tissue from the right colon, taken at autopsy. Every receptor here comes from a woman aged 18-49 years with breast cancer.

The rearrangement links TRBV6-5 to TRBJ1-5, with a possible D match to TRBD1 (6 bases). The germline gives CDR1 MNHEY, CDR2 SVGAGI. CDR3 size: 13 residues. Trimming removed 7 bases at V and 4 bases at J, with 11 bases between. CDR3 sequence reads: CASTRTDNQPQHF. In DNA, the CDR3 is TGTGCCAGCACCAGGACAGATAATCAGCCCCAGCATTTT.

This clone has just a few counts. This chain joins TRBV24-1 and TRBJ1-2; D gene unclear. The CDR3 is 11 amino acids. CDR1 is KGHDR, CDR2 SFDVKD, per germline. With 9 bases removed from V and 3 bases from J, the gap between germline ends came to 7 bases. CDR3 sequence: CATGLHYGYTF. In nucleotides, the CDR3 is TGTGCCACCGGACTGCACTATGGCTACACCTTC.